The 26 T cell receptor beta chains below come from one sample, sequenced in a study of chemoradiotherapy in HPV16-positive cancers. Clones were sequenced by immunoSEQ multiplex PCR, and TCRdb holds only the in-frame ones, with some missing. The sample lists 25,000 to 35,000 clones, 90% to 95% occurring once. The source was blood, collected from a patient who underwent chemoradiotherapy. These receptors came from a human donor with HPV-associated anogenital cancer.

V and J are TRBV7-2 and TRBJ1-4; D unresolved. Trimming took 2 bases from V and 10 from J, leaving 14 bases between them. This CDR3 is 14 amino acids long. CDR1 and CDR2 (germline): SGHTA, FQGNSA. In DNA form, the CDR3 reads TGTGCCAGCAGCTTACCGGTCGAGGGCGGAAAACTGTTTTTT. It yields the protein CASSLPVEGGKLFF.

This chain uses TRBV6-1 with TRBJ2-3; D may be TRBD1 (6 bases). Germline values: CDR1 MNHNS, CDR2 SASEGT. Trimming removed 3 bases from V and 8 bases from J, with 15 bases in between. This CDR3 spans 14 amino acids. CDR3 in DNA: TGTGCCAGCAGTGATCCGACAGGTGCCCGTACGCAGTATTTT. This gives the protein CASSDPTGARTQYF.

The rearrangement uses TRBV5-1 and TRBJ1-2; 9 bases map to TRBD1. V lost 1 base, J lost 4 bases, and 11 bases stayed unmatched. This CDR3 is built from 17 residues. Germline lookup yields CDR1 SGHRS and CDR2 YFSETQ. As DNA, the CDR3 is TGCGCCAGCAGCTTGAGTACAGGGGGCTCCGGAACCTATGGCTACACCTTC. It translates to CASSLSTGGSGTYGYTF.

V usage is TRBV4-1 and J usage is TRBJ2-6; D may match TRBD1 or TRBD2 (5 bases each). CDR1 is MGHRA, CDR2 YSYEKL, per germline. With 1 base removed from V and 0 bases from J, the gap between germline ends came to 13 bases. The CDR3 loop spans 18 amino acids. The CDR3 reads CASSQGSGRISGANVLTF. The DNA for the CDR3 is TGCGCCAGCAGCCAAGGTTCGGGACGGATCTCTGGGGCCAACGTCCTGACTTTC.

V gene TRBV5-1 combines with J gene TRBJ2-5; 9 bases fit TRBD1. The V and J ends lost 5 bases and 4 bases, in that order; junction bases with no gene match: 6. The CDR3 loop spans 14 amino acids. The germline gives CDR1 SGHRS, CDR2 YFSETQ. The CDR3 loop is CASSHGQGSETQYF. The CDR3, as DNA: TGCGCCAGCAGTCACGGACAGGGGTCAGAGACCCAGTACTTC.

J is TRBJ1-1 and V is TRBV30, with D perhaps TRBD1 (6 bases). V lost 5 bases and J lost 0, with 16 bases in between. This CDR3 is 15 amino acids long. Germline V gives CDR1 GTSNPN, CDR2 SVGIG (reference sequence). CDR3 in amino acids: CAWGPSDRLNTEAFF. CDR3 coding DNA: TGTGCCTGGGGTCCTTCGGACAGACTGAACACTGAAGCTTTCTTT. Full variable domain (outside the CDR3, taken from reference TRBV30 and TRBJ1-1): SQTIHQWPATLVQPVGSPLSLECTVEGTSNPNLYWYRQAAGRGLQLLFYSVGIGQISSEVPQNLSASRPQDRQFILSSKKLLLSDSGFYLCAWGPSDRLNTEAFFGQGTRLTVV.

The V call is TRBV5-1, the J call TRBJ2-7, with a weak D call TRBD2 (6 bases). The CDR3 is 14 residues long. The germline gives CDR1 SGHRS, CDR2 YFSETQ. The V and J ends lost 0 bases and 4 bases respectively, with 11 bases between them. CDR3 residues: CASSLVGGSYEQYF. The CDR3 DNA sequence: TGCGCCAGCAGCTTGGTTGGAGGGTCGTACGAGCAGTACTTC.

The V and J genes are TRBV28 and TRBJ1-2, with unresolved D. CDR1 is MDHEN and CDR2 is SYDVKM in the germline V gene. The V end lost 4 bases, the J end lost 5 bases, and 5 bases lay between the germline ends. The CDR3 contains 11 residues. The CDR3 DNA reads as TGTGCCAGCAGTTCCCAGTATGGCTACACCTTC. Its protein is CASSSQYGYTF.

V gene TRBV15 combines with J gene TRBJ1-4, with 12 bases lining up with TRBD1. The J segment lost 8 bases and the V segment lost 1 base, leaving 8 bases of the junction unmatched. This CDR3 has 17 amino acids. From germline, CDR1 is LNHNV and CDR2 YYDKDF (reference sequence). CDR3 sequence (DNA): TGTGCCACCAGCAGAGGGGGGGGACAGGGGGCGCGCGAAAAACTGTTTTTT. Residues: CATSRGGGQGAREKLFF.

The gene calls are TRBV2 and TRBJ2-4, with D perhaps matching TRBD2 (6 bases). With 6 bases removed from V and 0 bases from J, the gap between germline ends came to 9 bases. Per germline, CDR1 SNHLY and CDR2 FYNNEI. The CDR3 has 14 amino acids. In nucleotides, the CDR3 is TGTGCCAGCAGCTTAGCGGCAGCCAAAAACATTCAGTACTTC. Translating it yields CASSLAAAKNIQYF. The complete variable domain, with remaining parts taken from reference TRBV2 and TRBJ2-4, reads EPEVTQTPSHQVTQMGQEVILRCVPISNHLYFYWYRQILGQKVEFLVSFYNNEISEKSEIFDDQFSVERPDGSNFTLKIRSTKLEDSAMYFCASSLAAAKNIQYFGAGTRLSVL.

This chain connects TRBV5-1 to TRBJ1-4, with 7 bases fitting TRBD1. The V gene's germline CDR1 is SGHRS and CDR2 YFSETQ. The CDR3 is 16 residues long. V lost 4 bases and J lost 8; bases outside the gene matches: 14. CDR3 sequence (DNA): TGCGCCAGCAGCCTTGGGCAGGGGGGAGAATGGGAAAAACTGTTTTTT. Translating gives CASSLGQGGEWEKLFF.

The rearrangement joins TRBV30 to TRBJ2-1; 9 nucleotides agree with TRBD2. The germline V gene encodes CDR1 GTSNPN and CDR2 SVGIG (reference sequence). J gave up 9 bases and V 5 bases, and 5 bases lay outside the gene matches. CDR3 length: 12 amino acids. CDR3 protein: CAWVAGVREQFF. The CDR3 DNA is TGTGCCTGGGTAGCGGGAGTTCGTGAGCAGTTCTTC.

This chain connects TRBV4-2 to TRBJ2-2, with unresolved D. The CDR3 totals 15 residues. The germline V and J ends were trimmed by 2 bases and 6 bases, with 13 bases remaining between them. Germline CDR1 LGHNA, CDR2 YNFKEQ. The CDR3 is CASSQRASESGELFF. The CDR3, as DNA: TGTGCCAGCAGCCAAAGGGCGTCGGAGTCCGGGGAGCTGTTTTTT.

The sample holds one count of this clone. J is TRBJ2-5 and V is TRBV27; possibly TRBD1 for D (5 bases). Trimming shortened V by 3 bases and J by 3 bases, and 8 bases separated the two germline ends. CDR1 and CDR2 from the germline V gene are MNHEY and SMNVEV (reference sequence). This CDR3 is built from 13 residues. The CDR3 nucleotides read TGTGCCAGCAGTTTCGGCAGGGAAGAGACCCAGTACTTC. This codes for CASSFGREETQYF.

The chain recombines TRBV5-1 with TRBJ2-4; 10 positions match TRBD1. The CDR3 contains 14 residues. CDR1 and CDR2 (germline): SGHRS, YFSETQ. V gave up 3 bases and J gave up 8 bases; unmatched junction bases: 5. CDR3 protein: CASSSTGGNDIQYF. The CDR3 region has the DNA TGCGCCAGCAGCTCGACAGGGGGCAATGACATTCAGTACTTC.

This sequence joins TRBV4-2 and TRBJ2-5; D is unresolved. Trimming cost V 0 bases and J 1 base, with 9 bases left between them. This CDR3 has 15 amino acids. Germline CDR1 reads LGHNA; CDR2 reads YNFKEQ. CDR3 sequence (DNA): TGTGCCAGCAGCCAAGATTTGGCTAGCCAAGAGACCCAGTACTTC. This encodes CASSQDLASQETQYF.

The chain combines TRBV27 with TRBJ2-1; D gene uncertain. This CDR3 is 13 amino acids long. The germline V gene has CDR1 MNHEY and CDR2 SMNVEV (reference sequence). V was clipped by 6 bases and J by 8 bases, with 14 bases between them. The CDR3 region is CASSLWPYDEQFF. CDR3 nucleotides: TGTGCCAGCAGCTTGTGGCCATACGATGAGCAGTTCTTC.

This clone was recorded only once. This chain connects TRBV9 to TRBJ2-1; 7 nucleotides line up with TRBD2. CDR1 SGDLS and CDR2 YYNGEE come from the germline V gene. The CDR3 consists of 17 residues. V trimming: 4 bases; J trimming: 0 bases; junction bases outside the gene matches: 10. CDR3 amino acids: CASSSRLAMSSYNEQFF. The CDR3 nucleotides are TGTGCCAGCAGCTCCCGACTAGCTATGAGCTCCTACAATGAGCAGTTCTTC.

The gene calls are TRBV19 and TRBJ1-2; D possibly corresponds to TRBD1 (5 bases). CDR3 length: 15 residues. Germline CDR1 is LNHDA and CDR2 is SQIVND (reference sequence). V shed 7 bases and J shed 3 bases, with 18 bases lying between them. CDR3 sequence reads: CASTSWGRTDYGYTF. Here the CDR3 DNA reads TGTGCCAGTACCTCTTGGGGCCGAACGGACTATGGCTACACCTTC.

V usage is TRBV30 and J usage is TRBJ2-3; TRBD2 is a possible D gene (5 bases). V gave up 1 base and J gave up 6 bases, with 14 bases separating them. This CDR3 contains 14 residues. Per the germline V gene, CDR1 is GTSNPN and CDR2 is SVGIG (reference sequence). As DNA, the CDR3 is TGTGCCTGGAGTGGGGCTAGCTTAGGGGATACGCAGTATTTT. Translated, it gives CAWSGASLGDTQYF.

The chain combines TRBV28 with TRBJ2-3; 11 bases match TRBD2. V lost 6 bases, J lost 6 bases, and 8 bases stayed unmatched. CDR3 length: 15 residues. Germline CDR1 reads MDHEN; CDR2 reads SYDVKM. CDR3 region: CASSLAGGPSDTQYF. Written as DNA, the CDR3 is TGTGCCAGCAGCTTAGCGGGAGGGCCCTCGGATACGCAGTATTTT.

J is TRBJ2-3 and V is TRBV29-1; D is tentatively TRBD1 or TRBD2 (6 bases each). The CDR3 covers 16 residues. V was pared by 4 bases and J by 0 bases, with 17 bases between. The germline CDR1 and CDR2 sequences are SQVTM and ANQGSEA. The CDR3 protein is CSVVGGPGFSTDTQYF. CDR3 DNA: TGCAGCGTTGTGGGGGGCCCCGGCTTTAGCACAGATACGCAGTATTTT.

This clone was seen a single time. The V gene is TRBV28, the J gene TRBJ1-1; no clear D gene. The CDR3 runs to 13 residues. Germline values: CDR1 MDHEN, CDR2 SYDVKM. Trimming stripped 7 bases from V and 0 bases from J, with 9 bases between. The CDR3 protein is CASTPRMNTEAFF. CDR3 bases: TGTGCCAGCACTCCTCGTATGAACACTGAAGCTTTCTTT.

The genes are TRBV27 and TRBJ2-2, with 7 nucleotides matching TRBD1. The V gene's germline CDR1 is MNHEY and CDR2 SMNVEV (reference sequence). The trim removed 6 bases at V and 6 bases at J, leaving 7 bases unmatched. The CDR3 contains 14 residues. In DNA form, the CDR3 reads TGTGCCAGCAGAGGGGGCAGGGTGGCCGGGGAGCTGTTTTTT. This gives the protein CASRGGRVAGELFF.

The chain uses TRBV11-2 and TRBJ1-5, with D possibly TRBD1 on 5 matching bases. Germline V gives CDR1 SGHAT, CDR2 FQNNGV. The V end was cut by 0 bases, the J end by 2 bases, with 8 bases between. The CDR3 has 15 residues. In nucleotides, the CDR3 is TGTGCCAGCAGCTTAGACCGGGGGGGCAATCAGCCCCAGCATTTT. It specifies CASSLDRGGNQPQHF.

This chain joins TRBV5-1 and TRBJ2-1, with 14 bases matching TRBD2. The CDR3 has 16 amino acids. V lost 4 bases and J lost 4; bases outside the gene matches: 4. CDR1 SGHRS and CDR2 YFSETQ come from the germline V gene. As DNA, the CDR3 is TGCGCCAGCAGCATCCGGACTAGCGGGGGGTACAATGAGCAGTTCTTC. Translating gives CASSIRTSGGYNEQFF.